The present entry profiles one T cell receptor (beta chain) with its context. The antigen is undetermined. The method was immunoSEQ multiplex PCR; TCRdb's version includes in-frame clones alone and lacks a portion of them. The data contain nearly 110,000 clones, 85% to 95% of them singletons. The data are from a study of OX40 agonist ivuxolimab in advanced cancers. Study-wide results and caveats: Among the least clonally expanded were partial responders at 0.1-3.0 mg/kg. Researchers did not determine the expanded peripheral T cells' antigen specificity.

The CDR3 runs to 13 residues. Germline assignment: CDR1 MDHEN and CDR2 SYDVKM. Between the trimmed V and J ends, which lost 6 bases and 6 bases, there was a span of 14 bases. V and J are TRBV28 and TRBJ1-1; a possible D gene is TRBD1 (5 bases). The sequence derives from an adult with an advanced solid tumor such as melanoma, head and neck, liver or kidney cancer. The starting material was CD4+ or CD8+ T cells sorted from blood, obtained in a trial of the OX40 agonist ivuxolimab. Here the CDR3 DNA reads TGTGCCAGCAGCCGGGGCCTCAACGCTGAAGCTTTCTTT. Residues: CASSRGLNAEAFF. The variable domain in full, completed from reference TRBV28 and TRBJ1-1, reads DVKVTQSSRYLVKRTGEKVFLECVQDMDHENMFWYRQDPGLGLRLIYFSYDVKMKEKGDIPEGYSVSREKKERFSLILESASTNQTSMYLCASSRGLNAEAFFGQGTRLTVV.